Presented here are 10 T cell receptor beta chains from one specimen sequenced in a study of T cell repertoires in cytomegalovirus infection (dated by TCRdb to the late 2010s). These receptors' targets are unknown. Sequenced on an Illumina HiSeq 1500. TCRdb took the public reads, trimmed them with fastp at Q25, ran MiXCR for clone calling and kept in-frame beta chains. Rows are combined by CDR3 protein, so each entry shows the most common genes and DNA. Counted in this sample were roughly 500,000 distinct CDR3 sequences; about 33% of them appeared once. The ten largest clones add up to about a sixth of the sample. This specimen's treatment or condition label, per the study, means: in vitro stimulation with specific CMV peptide epitopes to enrich CMV-specific T cells. This sample comprised cultured PBMCs, obtained from culture after CMV antigen stimulation. The receptors derive from a human donor in good health (CMV status not recorded). Some clones in this sample may be carry-over from other donors' samples.

This clonotype was recorded a few times. The chain links TRBV9 to TRBJ2-1, with 7 bases that match TRBD1. V was pared by 2 bases and J by 4 bases, with 3 bases of the junction left unmatched. This CDR3 is 14 amino acids long. Germline CDR1 SGDLS, CDR2 YYNGEE. DNA for the CDR3: TGTGCCAGCAGCGTGAGGGGGCTTTACAATGAGCAGTTCTTC. It specifies CASSVRGLYNEQFF.

The J gene is TRBJ2-3, the V gene TRBV7-2, with D possibly matching TRBD2 (6 bases). Germline values: CDR1 SGHTA, CDR2 FQGNSA. The CDR3 runs 14 residues. Trimming removed 5 bases at V and 6 bases at J, with 15 bases between. In DNA, the CDR3 is TGTGCCAGCAGCCCAGGGACTTACCCGGATACGCAGTATTTT. It translates to CASSPGTYPDTQYF.

There are many counts of this clonotype. The chain links TRBV7-2 to TRBJ2-5; the D gene is possibly TRBD2 (6 bases). The germline V gene has CDR1 SGHTA and CDR2 FQGNSA. This CDR3 comprises 14 residues. V dropped 1 base and J dropped 0 bases, with 6 bases sitting between them. The CDR3 here is CASSLGDYQETQYF. The CDR3 nucleotides are TGTGCCAGCAGCTTAGGGGACTACCAAGAGACCCAGTACTTC.

The genes are TRBV29-1 and TRBJ2-2; no clear D. Germline lookup yields CDR1 SQVTM and CDR2 ANQGSEA. The V gene lost 1 base and the J gene lost 6 bases, with 6 bases spanning the gap. The CDR3 loop spans 12 amino acids. The CDR3 spells CSVEGFPGELFF. In DNA, the CDR3 is TGCAGCGTTGAAGGGTTCCCCGGGGAGCTGTTTTTT.

The rearrangement joins TRBV7-2 to TRBJ1-3; D might be TRBD1 (5 bases). CDR1 SGHTA and CDR2 FQGNSA come from the germline V gene. V was clipped by 5 bases and J by 4 bases, with 12 bases between them. The CDR3 runs to 14 residues. The CDR3 reads CASSGASVGNTIYF. The DNA for the CDR3 is TGTGCCAGCAGCGGGGCCTCAGTGGGAAACACCATATATTTT.

The chain couples TRBV11-2 to TRBJ2-5, with 8 bases matching TRBD1. The CDR3 runs 15 residues. From germline, CDR1 is SGHAT and CDR2 FQNNGV. The trim removed 5 bases at V and 2 bases at J, leaving 7 bases unmatched. Here the CDR3 DNA reads TGTGCCAGCAGCCCTAGACGGACAGGGCAAGAGACCCAGTACTTC. Translation gives CASSPRRTGQETQYF.

The chain has TRBV7-6 and TRBJ1-4, with unresolved D. The length of the CDR3 is 14 residues. Germline values: CDR1 SGHVS, CDR2 FNYEAQ. Trimming shortened V by 1 base and J by 8 bases, and 11 bases separated the two germline ends. The CDR3 sequence is CASSLVYPGEKLFF. CDR3 DNA sequence: TGTGCCAGCAGCTTAGTGTACCCCGGAGAAAAACTGTTTTTT.

The chain carries TRBV29-1 and TRBJ1-1; unclear D gene. The CDR3 loop spans 13 amino acids. V was clipped by 7 bases and J by 3 bases, with 15 bases between them. In germline, CDR1 is SQVTM, CDR2 ANQGSEA. CDR3 in DNA: TGCAGCGCCCTGCATGGAGGCTACACTGAAGCTTTCTTT. Protein sequence: CSALHGGYTEAFF.

Only a few counts were recorded for this clonotype. V gene TRBV4-1 combines with J gene TRBJ2-6; TRBD1 aligns across 10 bases. V lost 6 bases, J lost 3 bases, and 11 bases stayed unmatched. This CDR3 has 18 amino acids. Germline V lookup: CDR1 MGHRA, CDR2 YSYEKL. This CDR3 reads CASRKTWTGGSGANVLTF. Here the CDR3 DNA reads TGCGCCAGCAGGAAAACCTGGACAGGGGGTAGTGGGGCCAACGTCCTGACTTTC.

The gene calls are TRBV11-1 and TRBJ2-7; 7 nucleotides line up with TRBD1. The CDR3 sequence is 13 residues long. J was trimmed by 6 bases and V by 5 bases; bases with no gene match: 7. Germline V gene data show CDR1 as SGHAT and CDR2 as FQDESV (reference sequence). The CDR3 nucleotides read TGTGCCAGCAGCCTGGGACAGCAGCGCGAGCAGTACTTC. It is translated as CASSLGQQREQYF.